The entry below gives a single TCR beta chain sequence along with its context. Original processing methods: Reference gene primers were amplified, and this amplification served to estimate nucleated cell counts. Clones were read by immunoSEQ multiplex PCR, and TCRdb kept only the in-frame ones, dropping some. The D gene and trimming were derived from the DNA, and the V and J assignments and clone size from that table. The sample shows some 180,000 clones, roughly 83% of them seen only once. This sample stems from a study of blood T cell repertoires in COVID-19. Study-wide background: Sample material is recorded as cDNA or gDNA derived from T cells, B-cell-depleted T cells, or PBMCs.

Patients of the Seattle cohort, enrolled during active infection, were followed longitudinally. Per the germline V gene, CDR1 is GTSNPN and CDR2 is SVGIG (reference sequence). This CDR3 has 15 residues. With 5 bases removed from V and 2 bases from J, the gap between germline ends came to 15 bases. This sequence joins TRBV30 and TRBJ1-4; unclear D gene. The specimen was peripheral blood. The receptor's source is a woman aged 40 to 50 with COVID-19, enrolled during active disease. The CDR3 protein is CAWGRRFITNEKLFF. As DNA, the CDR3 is TGTGCCTGGGGTCGCCGGTTCATTACTAATGAAAAACTGTTTTTT.